Listed below are T cell receptor beta chains from one sample, sequenced in a study of blood T cell repertoires in COVID-19. TCRdb's table, derived via immunoSEQ multiplex PCR, lists solely in-frame clones and lacks some. The sample carries under 350,000 clones, around 85% recorded once. Sample: peripheral blood. The receptors here all came from a human donor in a cohort sampled during active COVID-19. Each CDR3 is given with its conserved first and last residue. Fields, in order: CDR3 length, J gene, V gene, D gene, clone size, CDR3 DNA, CDR3 protein. A D gene is named only where the DNA matches it firmly. Part of the rows lack a size; the others show once, few, many or a class for expanded clones.

CDR3 length: 12
J gene: TRBJ1-5
V gene: TRBV25-1
D gene: .
clone size: .
CDR3 DNA: TGTGCCAGCAGTGATATAGGGGGGCCCCAGCATTTT
CDR3 protein: CASSDIGGPQHF

CDR3 length: 16
J gene: TRBJ2-7
V gene: TRBV7-2
D gene: TRBD2
clone size: .
CDR3 DNA: TGTGCCAGCAGCTTAGTTGCGGCTAGCGGGGGTTACGAGCAGTACTTC
CDR3 protein: CASSLVAASGGYEQYF

CDR3 length: 16
J gene: TRBJ2-1
V gene: TRBV5-1
D gene: TRBD2
clone size: .
CDR3 DNA: TGCGCCAGCAGCTTGGGGCGGGGGGGCCTCTACAATGAGCAGTTCTTC
CDR3 protein: CASSLGRGGLYNEQFF

CDR3 length: 15
J gene: TRBJ1-1
V gene: TRBV4-2
D gene: .
clone size: .
CDR3 DNA: TGTGCCAGCAGCCAAGTGAAGGAGTTGAACACTGAAGCTTTCTTT
CDR3 protein: CASSQVKELNTEAFF

CDR3 length: 15
J gene: TRBJ2-6
V gene: TRBV6-5
D gene: .
clone size: .
CDR3 DNA: TGTGCCAGCACTGGGAGTATTTCTGGGGCCAACGTCCTGACTTTC
CDR3 protein: CASTGSISGANVLTF

CDR3 length: 15
J gene: TRBJ2-7
V gene: TRBV5-1
D gene: TRBD1
clone size: .
CDR3 DNA: TGCGCCAGCAGCTCCACCGGGACAGGGGTTGGAGAGCAGTACTTC
CDR3 protein: CASSSTGTGVGEQYF

CDR3 length: 16
J gene: TRBJ2-1
V gene: TRBV11-2
D gene: .
clone size: .
CDR3 DNA: TGTGCCAGCAGCTTAGCTGGCCTCAGCTCCTACAATGAGCAGTTCTTC
CDR3 protein: CASSLAGLSSYNEQFF

CDR3 length: 16
J gene: TRBJ1-4
V gene: TRBV19
D gene: TRBD1
clone size: .
CDR3 DNA: TGTGCCAGTAGTATAGACCTGACAGGGGGCAGTGAAAAACTGTTTTTT
CDR3 protein: CASSIDLTGGSEKLFF

CDR3 length: 11
J gene: TRBJ1-2
V gene: TRBV5-8
D gene: .
clone size: few
CDR3 DNA: TGTGCCAGCAGCCTGCCGGCAGGGCTCGCCTTC
CDR3 protein: CASSLPAGLAF

CDR3 length: 15
J gene: TRBJ1-6
V gene: TRBV6-5
D gene: TRBD1
clone size: few
CDR3 DNA: TGTGCCAGCAGCTCGCTGGGGACAGGGGTTTCACCCCTCCACTTT
CDR3 protein: CASSSLGTGVSPLHF

CDR3 length: 12
J gene: TRBJ2-3
V gene: TRBV2
D gene: TRBD1
clone size: .
CDR3 DNA: TGTGCCAGCAGTCGTACAGGGGCCACGGAGTATTTT
CDR3 protein: CASSRTGATEYF

CDR3 length: 15
J gene: TRBJ1-3
V gene: TRBV3-1/TRBV3-2
D gene: .
clone size: .
CDR3 DNA: TGTGCCAGCAGCCGACAGGCCGGGAGGGGAAACACCATATATTTT
CDR3 protein: CASSRQAGRGNTIYF

CDR3 length: 13
J gene: TRBJ1-2
V gene: TRBV12-5
D gene: .
clone size: .
CDR3 DNA: TGTGCTAGTGGCCCGAGTACTAACTATGGCTACACCTTC
CDR3 protein: CASGPSTNYGYTF